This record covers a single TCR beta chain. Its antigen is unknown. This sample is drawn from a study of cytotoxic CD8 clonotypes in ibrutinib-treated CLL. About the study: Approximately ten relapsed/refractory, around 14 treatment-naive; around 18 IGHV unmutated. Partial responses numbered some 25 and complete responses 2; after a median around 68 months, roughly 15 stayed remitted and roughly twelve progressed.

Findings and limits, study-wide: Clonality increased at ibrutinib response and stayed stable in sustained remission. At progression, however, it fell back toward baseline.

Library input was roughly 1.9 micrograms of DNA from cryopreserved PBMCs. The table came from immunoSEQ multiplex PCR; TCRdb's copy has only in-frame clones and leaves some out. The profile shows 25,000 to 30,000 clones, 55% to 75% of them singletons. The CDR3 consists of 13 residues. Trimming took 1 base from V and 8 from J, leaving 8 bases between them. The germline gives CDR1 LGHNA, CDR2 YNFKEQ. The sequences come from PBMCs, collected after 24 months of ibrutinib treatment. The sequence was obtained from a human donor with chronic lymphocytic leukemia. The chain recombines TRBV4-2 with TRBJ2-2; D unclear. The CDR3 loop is CASSQGYPGELFF. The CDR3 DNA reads TGTGCCAGCAGCCAAGGATATCCTGGGGAGCTGTTTTTT.